The clone carrying this T cell receptor beta chain was seen more than once but under ten times. What it binds is unknown. Tregs were sorted as CD4+CD25+CD127-/low cells. TCRdb reanalysed the 5' RACE reads using MiXCR and keeps one entry per CDR3 protein. This table holds about 11,000 distinct CDR3 sequences, 27% found once. Study findings and constraints: Whole repertoires were not studied in the larger cohort, only one V-J beta rearrangement.

Germline CDR1 is DFQATT and CDR2 is SNEGSKA (reference sequence). The V segment lost 1 base and the J segment 5 bases; nucleotides outside the gene matches: 2. The CDR3 is 13 residues long. The V and J genes are TRBV20-1 and TRBJ2-3; TRBD1 agrees at 8 bases. The sequence was obtained from a female donor with breast cancer. The sequencing sample was made of Tregs sorted from a lymph node. The CDR3 loop reads CSARARGQDTQYF. The DNA for the CDR3 is TGCAGTGCTAGAGCCAGGGGGCAAGATACGCAGTATTTT.